These 20 T cell receptor beta chains were sequenced from one sample in a study of cytomegalovirus exposure and HLA in healthy donors. The study ran its PCR with 60 Vbeta and 13 Jbeta primers. The method was immunoSEQ multiplex PCR; TCRdb's version includes in-frame clones alone and lacks a portion of them. The table records under 150,000 clones, approximately 80% of them present only once. The sequenced sample consisted of PBMCs. These receptor sequences come from a woman aged 40 to 55 in good health and CMV-seropositive.

The chain has TRBV5-4 and TRBJ2-6, with 10 bases aligning to TRBD1. This CDR3 has 17 residues. Per germline, CDR1 SGHNT and CDR2 YYREEE (reference sequence). The junction had 4 bases not matched to a gene; V was cut back by 4 bases and J by 0 bases. The CDR3 DNA reads as TGTGCCAGCAGCCAAGGACAGGGGGTCTCTGGGGCCAACGTCCTGACTTTC. Its protein is CASSQGQGVSGANVLTF.

The chain couples TRBV7-2 to TRBJ2-7, with D maybe TRBD2 (6 bases). Germline CDR1 is SGHTA and CDR2 is FQGNSA. V lost 5 bases to trimming and J lost 3 bases, with 14 bases between them. The CDR3 is 14 amino acids. CDR3 nucleotides: TGTGCCAGCAGCCTATGGAGGGAGAGCTACGAGCAGTACTTC. It is translated as CASSLWRESYEQYF.

J is TRBJ1-3 and V is TRBV2, with D perhaps matching TRBD1 (5 bases). V lost 6 bases, J lost 2 bases, and 11 bases lay in between. Germline V lookup: CDR1 SNHLY, CDR2 FYNNEI. This CDR3 comprises 14 residues. The CDR3 region has the DNA TGTGCCAGCAGCGGGGGATCTGCTGGAAACACCATATATTTT. Amino acid sequence: CASSGGSAGNTIYF.

The CDR3 loop reads CASSRTAGPLNEQYF. The CDR3 coding sequence is TGTGCCAGCAGCAGGACGGCAGGGCCTCTTAACGAGCAGTACTTC. The chain links TRBV5-4 to TRBJ2-7; TRBD1 might be the D (5 bases). There are 15 residues in the CDR3. Trimming shortened V by 4 bases and J by 5 bases, and 19 bases separated the two germline ends. Germline V gene data show CDR1 as SGHNT and CDR2 as YYREEE (reference sequence).

This clone has more than one count but fewer than ten. This chain joins TRBV6-1 and TRBJ2-5, with 11 bases fitting TRBD2. Matching the DNA end better, TRBJ2-7 makes the J call doubtful. CDR3 length: 15 residues. Per germline, CDR1 MNHNS and CDR2 SASEGT. In DNA form, the CDR3 reads TGTGCCAGCAGTGAAGGGCCTAGCGGGAGGTACGAGCAGTACTTC. Its protein product is CASSEGPSGRYEQYF.

The V call is TRBV5-1, the J call TRBJ2-3; D gene ambiguous. Trimming removed 4 bases from V and 2 bases from J, with 11 bases in between. The CDR3 runs to 14 residues. CDR1 and CDR2 from the germline V gene are SGHRS and YFSETQ. CDR3 residues: CASSPGGATDTQYF. DNA for the CDR3: TGCGCCAGCAGCCCCGGCGGAGCCACAGATACGCAGTATTTT.

The chain joins TRBV4-2 to TRBJ2-7; a possible D gene is TRBD1 (6 bases). Trimming took off 0 bases at V and 4 bases at J, with 22 bases between the two ends. This CDR3 comprises 18 residues. CDR1 LGHNA and CDR2 YNFKEQ come from the germline V gene. The CDR3 reads CASSQDRSSGTLVYEQYF. CDR3 nucleotide sequence: TGTGCCAGCAGCCAAGATCGAAGTTCCGGGACACTTGTTTACGAGCAGTACTTC.

CDR3 nucleotides: TGCGCCAGCAGCCCCGGGACACTGAACACTGAAGCTTTCTTT. This sequence encodes CASSPGTLNTEAFF. This sequence joins TRBV5-1 and TRBJ1-1; D possibly corresponds to TRBD1 (6 bases). Germline CDR1 and CDR2: SGHRS and YFSETQ. The CDR3 has 14 residues. Trimming shortened V by 4 bases and J by 0 bases, and 10 bases separated the two germline ends.

The chain combines TRBV25-1 with TRBJ2-7; maybe TRBD1 (6 bases). This CDR3 region has 15 residues. Germline loops: CDR1 MGHDK, CDR2 SYGVNS. Trimming shortened V by 3 bases and J by 5 bases, and 17 bases separated the two germline ends. The CDR3 reads CASSDVPGWGHEQYF. DNA of the CDR3: TGTGCCAGCAGTGACGTTCCCGGTTGGGGGCACGAGCAGTACTTC.

The chain carries TRBV9 and TRBJ2-4; 7 positions agree with TRBD2. Germline V lookup: CDR1 SGDLS, CDR2 YYNGEE. J was trimmed by 5 bases and V by 0 bases; bases with no gene match: 11. CDR3 size: 17 residues. The CDR3: CASSVATPLAEENIQYF. CDR3 bases: TGTGCCAGCAGCGTAGCCACTCCGCTAGCGGAGGAAAACATTCAGTACTTC.

This sequence joins TRBV10-3 and TRBJ2-2; a weak D match, TRBD2 (6 bases). The germline V gene has CDR1 ENHRY and CDR2 SYGVKD. The CDR3 is 15 residues long. Trimming took off 0 bases at V and 5 bases at J, with 10 bases between the two ends. The CDR3 sequence: CAISESRGLTGELFF. In DNA, the CDR3 is TGTGCCATCAGTGAGTCAAGGGGACTTACCGGGGAGCTGTTTTTT.

The gene calls are TRBV14 and TRBJ2-7, with TRBD1 identical over 8 bases. Germline CDR1 reads SGHDN; CDR2 reads FVKESK. CDR3 size: 13 residues. V lost 4 bases and J lost 4; bases outside the gene matches: 3. DNA of the CDR3: TGTGCCAGCAGCCGAGGACAGGGTTACGAGCAGTACTTC. It encodes CASSRGQGYEQYF. The full variable domain, its missing parts supplied by reference TRBV14 and TRBJ2-7, is EAGVTQFPSHSVIEKGQTVTLRCDPISGHDNLYWYRRVMGKEIKFLLHFVKESKQDESGMPNNRFLAERTGGTYSTLKVQPAELEDSGVYFCASSRGQGYEQYFGPGTRLTVT.

The chain employs TRBV5-4 and TRBJ2-3; a possible D gene is TRBD2 (5 bases). This CDR3 comprises 14 residues. CDR1 is SGHNT, CDR2 YYREEE, per germline (reference sequence). The V end was cut by 0 bases, the J end by 4 bases, with 9 bases between. The CDR3 coding sequence is TGTGCCAGCAGCTTGGTCGGGGTTTCAGATACGCAGTATTTT. Its protein is CASSLVGVSDTQYF.

This chain uses TRBV5-1 with TRBJ2-5; tentative D call: TRBD1 (9 bases). Germline CDR1 and CDR2: SGHRS and YFSETQ. Trimming took 5 bases from V and 6 from J, leaving 23 bases between them. The CDR3 is made up of 16 amino acids. CDR3 residues: CASSGGTGTRLQTQYF. In DNA form, the CDR3 reads TGCGCCAGCAGTGGAGGGACAGGGACTAGGTTGCAGACCCAGTACTTC.

This clone has a handful of counts. This chain uses TRBV5-1 with TRBJ1-5; tentative D call: TRBD1 (5 bases). With 0 bases removed from V and 5 bases from J, the gap between germline ends came to 9 bases. The length of the CDR3 is 14 residues. Germline V gives CDR1 SGHRS, CDR2 YFSETQ. CDR3 coding DNA: TGCGCCAGCAGCTTGGATCCGGGGGATCAGCCCCAGCATTTT. Protein sequence: CASSLDPGDQPQHF.

This clone was counted a few times. The V call is TRBV5-4, the J call TRBJ2-3; 9 bases align to TRBD1. V lost 4 bases and J lost 2; bases outside the gene matches: 11. There are 17 residues in the CDR3. Germline V gene data show CDR1 as SGHNT and CDR2 as YYREEE (reference sequence). As DNA, the CDR3 is TGTGCCAGCAGCCAAGGGGTTGGGACAGGGAACACAGATACGCAGTATTTT. It specifies CASSQGVGTGNTDTQYF. The full variable domain, in which reference TRBV5-4 and TRBJ2-3 provide the parts outside the CDR3, is ETGVTQSPTHLIKTRGQQVTLRCSSQSGHNTVSWYQQALGQGPQFIFQYYREEENGRGNFPPRFSGLQFPNYSSELNVNALELDDSALYLCASSQGVGTGNTDTQYFGPGTRLTVL.

The rearrangement links TRBV19 to TRBJ2-3; D perhaps matches TRBD1 (6 bases). V dropped 6 bases and J dropped 3 bases, with 16 bases sitting between them. The CDR3 has 15 amino acids. Germline V lookup: CDR1 LNHDA, CDR2 SQIVND (reference sequence). The CDR3 DNA reads TGTGCCAGTAGCGAATTACAGGGTTGGACAGATACGCAGTATTTT. It codes for CASSELQGWTDTQYF.

This clone was recorded only once. Sequence at one end of the junction differs from germline and may be a read error. In the same sample, other DNA sequences code for this CDR3. The V gene is TRBV28, the J gene TRBJ2-2; D possibly corresponds to TRBD2 (5 bases). The CDR3 extends over 12 amino acids. The germline V gene has CDR1 MDHEN and CDR2 SYDVKM. In DNA, the CDR3 is TGTGCCAGCAGTTTATTCGTCGGGGAGCTGTTCTTT. Translating it yields CASSLFVGELFF.

This sequence joins TRBV2 and TRBJ2-1, with TRBD1 matching over 8 bases. V was pared by 4 bases and J by 1 base, with 6 bases of the junction left unmatched. Germline CDR1 SNHLY, CDR2 FYNNEI. This CDR3 is built from 16 residues. CDR3 protein: CASSGGQGLSYNEQFF. The CDR3 nucleotides are TGTGCCAGCAGTGGTGGACAGGGACTTTCCTACAATGAGCAGTTCTTC.

This chain uses TRBV10-1 with TRBJ2-3, with 10 bases fitting TRBD2. This CDR3 comprises 15 residues. V shed 7 bases and J 3 bases; nucleotides not matched to a gene: 7. Germline-derived CDR1 and CDR2 are WNHNN and SYGVQD (reference sequence). The CDR3 reads CASTLAGAETDTQYF. The DNA for the CDR3 is TGCGCCAGCACTCTAGCGGGAGCCGAGACAGATACGCAGTATTTT.